These T cell receptor beta chains were read from a single sample in a study of early T cells in non-severe SARS-CoV-2 infection. TCRdb re-called the 5' RACE reads with MiXCR, one entry per CDR3 protein. The top ten clones hold around 7.3% of a sample with over 60,000 distinct CDR3 sequences, 10% of them seen once. The sample in question was whole blood, obtained at baseline. These receptors came from an adult who was a healthcare worker with PCR-confirmed SARS-CoV-2 infection or an uninfected control (not recorded which). Each CDR3 is given with its conserved first and last residue. A D gene is named only where the DNA matches it firmly. Not every row has a clone size; where given, it reads once, few, many or a size class.

>TRBV5-1|TRBJ2-3|NA|TRBD2|16
CASSNGLAGGTDTQYF
TGCGCCAGCAGCAACGGACTAGCGGGGGGCACAGATACGCAGTATTTT
>TRBV12-3/TRBV12-4|TRBJ2-1|NA|TRBD2|14
CASSLSGGADEQFF
TGTGCCAGCAGCCTAAGCGGGGGGGCTGATGAGCAGTTCTTC
>TRBV10-3|TRBJ1-1|NA|NA|11
CAISESWGAFF
TGTGCCATCAGTGAGTCCTGGGGGGCTTTCTTT
>TRBV6-6|TRBJ2-1|few|TRBD2|17
CASSYGTSGGFLNEQFF
TGTGCCAGCAGTTACGGGACTAGCGGGGGGTTCTTGAATGAGCAGTTCTTC
>TRBV7-2|TRBJ1-6|few|NA|13
CASSPSSIPPLHF
TGTGCCAGCAGCCCCTCGTCGATTCCACCCCTCCACTTT
>TRBV20-1|TRBJ2-1|NA|TRBD2|16
CSAPTSGGASYNEQFF
TGCAGTGCTCCGACTAGCGGGGGGGCAAGTTACAATGAGCAGTTCTTC
>TRBV9|TRBJ2-5|many|TRBD1|16
CASSVEGNRGGETQYF
TGTGCCAGCAGCGTAGAGGGGAACAGGGGTGGAGAGACCCAGTACTTC
>TRBV12-5|TRBJ2-4|NA|NA|14
CASGLDLSLNIQYF
TGTGCTAGTGGTTTGGACCTGAGTTTAAACATTCAGTACTTC
>TRBV4-3|TRBJ2-1|few|TRBD1|15
CASSQEGQARGKQFF
TGCGCCAGCAGCCAAGAGGGACAGGCCAGAGGGAAGCAGTTCTTC
>TRBV18|TRBJ2-5|many|NA|13
CASSRDTQETQYF
TGTGCCAGCTCAAGGGACACCCAAGAGACCCAGTACTTC
>TRBV27|TRBJ1-4|many|NA|14
CASTQFGGGEKLFF
TGTGCCAGCACCCAGTTCGGGGGAGGTGAAAAACTGTTTTTT
>TRBV3-1|TRBJ1-2|few|TRBD1|14
CASSPGQGGHGYTF
TGTGCCAGCAGCCCCGGACAGGGAGGGCATGGCTACACCTTC
>TRBV4-2|TRBJ2-3|many|TRBD1|16
CASSQEGTGVADTQYF
TGTGCCAGCAGCCAAGAGGGGACAGGGGTCGCAGATACGCAGTATTTT
>TRBV29-1|TRBJ1-1|few|TRBD1|13
CSVKQGRDTEAFF
TGCAGCGTCAAACAGGGGCGGGACACTGAAGCTTTCTTT
>TRBV6-5|TRBJ2-7|few|NA|13
CASSYGPGDEQYF
TGTGCCAGCAGTTACGGCCCTGGGGACGAGCAGTACTTC
>TRBV7-6|TRBJ1-4|NA|NA|14
CASSPTASGEKLFF
TGTGCCAGCAGCCCTACAGCTTCGGGTGAAAAACTGTTTTTT
>TRBV18|TRBJ1-1|NA|TRBD1|16
CASSPQTGARNTEAFF
TGTGCCAGCTCACCACAAACAGGGGCGAGGAACACTGAAGCTTTCTTT
>TRBV19|TRBJ2-2|NA|TRBD1|15
CASSRGQDNTGELFF
TGTGCCAGTAGTAGGGGACAGGATAACACCGGGGAGCTGTTTTTT
>TRBV7-9|TRBJ1-2|many|TRBD1|14
CASSQGQGSYGYTF
TGTGCCAGCAGCCAGGGACAGGGGTCCTATGGCTACACCTTC
>TRBV7-2|TRBJ1-1|NA|NA|15
CASSADPGIYTEAFF
TGTGCCAGCAGCGCCGACCCGGGGATTTACACTGAAGCTTTCTTT
>TRBV12-3/TRBV12-4|TRBJ1-3|NA|NA|17
CASSPGDRVVAGNTIYF
TGTGCCAGCAGTCCAGGGGATCGGGTTGTAGCTGGAAACACCATATATTTT
>TRBV29-1|TRBJ1-5|few|NA|13
CSVRGGANQPQHF
TGCAGCGTAAGAGGGGGGGCCAATCAGCCCCAGCATTTT
>TRBV4-1|TRBJ1-1|many|TRBD1|15
CASSQADRASVEAFF
TGCGCCAGCAGCCAAGCCGACAGGGCGAGCGTTGAAGCTTTCTTT
>TRBV7-8|TRBJ2-7|few|NA|15
CASSSRDSGWYEQYF
TGTGCCAGCAGCTCACGGGACTCGGGCTGGTACGAGCAGTACTTC
>TRBV19|TRBJ1-5|NA|NA|15
CASDPQGHSNQPQHF
TGTGCCAGTGACCCACAGGGACATAGCAATCAGCCCCAGCATTTT
>TRBV10-2|TRBJ2-3|few|NA|11
CASSDGDTQYF
TGCGCCAGCAGTGATGGGGACACGCAGTATTTT
>TRBV27|TRBJ1-2|NA|NA|12
CASSSGYYGYTF
TGTGCCAGCAGTTCAGGGTACTATGGCTACACCTTC
>TRBV12-3/TRBV12-4|TRBJ2-7|NA|NA|12
CASSLVSDEQYF
TGTGCCAGCAGTTTAGTCAGCGACGAGCAGTACTTC
>TRBV7-9|TRBJ1-6|few|TRBD1|18
CASSPLRSTGTANSPLHF
TGTGCCAGCAGCCCCCTCCGCTCTACCGGGACAGCTAATTCACCCCTCCACTTT
>TRBV6-6|TRBJ1-5|many|NA|17
CASSYSATSQVNQPQHF
TGTGCCAGCAGTTACTCCGCGACGAGCCAGGTCAATCAGCCCCAGCATTTT
>TRBV12-3/TRBV12-4|TRBJ2-3|many|TRBD2|17
CASSLGLAGGRADTQYF
TGTGCCAGCAGTTTAGGACTAGCGGGGGGGAGGGCAGATACGCAGTATTTT
>TRBV6-6|TRBJ1-1|NA|NA|14
CASSLDSLSTEAFF
TGTGCCAGCAGTCTCGACAGCCTGAGCACTGAAGCTTTCTTT
>TRBV5-6|TRBJ2-7|NA|NA|13
CASSFGSVGEQYF
TGTGCCAGCAGCTTTGGGAGCGTGGGCGAGCAGTACTTC
>TRBV4-3|TRBJ1-4|NA|NA|16
CASSQDRDGINEKLFF
TGCGCCAGCAGCCAAGATCGGGACGGAATTAATGAAAAACTGTTTTTT
>TRBV29-1|TRBJ1-1|many|NA|12
CSVGGRSTEAFF
TGCAGCGTCGGGGGGCGATCCACTGAAGCTTTCTTT
>TRBV7-8|TRBJ1-4|NA|NA|14
CASSLGAGVEKLFF
TGTGCCAGCAGCTTAGGTGCGGGGGTCGAAAAACTGTTTTTT
>TRBV5-1|TRBJ2-3|NA|TRBD2|15
CASSLGLAGGDTQYF
TGCGCCAGCAGCTTGGGGCTAGCGGGAGGAGATACGCAGTATTTT
>TRBV2|TRBJ2-3|few|TRBD2|14
CASSEKPSGAPQYF
TGTGCCAGCAGTGAAAAGCCTAGCGGCGCCCCCCAGTATTTT
>TRBV10-1|TRBJ2-3|NA|TRBD2|16
CASSTVAGGQRDTQYF
TGCGCCAGCAGCACCGTAGCGGGGGGCCAGCGAGATACGCAGTATTTT
>TRBV27|TRBJ2-7|many|TRBD1|13
CASKGQNSYEQYF
TGTGCCAGTAAGGGACAGAACTCCTACGAGCAGTACTTC
>TRBV3-1|TRBJ1-1|NA|NA|15
CASSQGGAMNTEAFF
TGTGCCAGCAGCCAAGGGGGAGCCATGAACACTGAAGCTTTCTTT
>TRBV5-8|TRBJ1-5|NA|NA|10
CASSSQPQHF
TGTGCCAGCAGCTCGCAGCCCCAGCATTTT
>TRBV6-5|TRBJ2-1|many|NA|12
CASSYGNNEQFF
TGTGCCAGCAGTTACGGAAACAATGAGCAGTTCTTC
>TRBV7-9|TRBJ2-5|few|NA|12
CASSSDSSTQYF
TGTGCCAGCAGCTCGGACTCGTCGACCCAGTACTTC
>TRBV4-2|TRBJ2-3|few|NA|13
CASSQGLPTTQYF
TGTGCCAGCAGCCAAGGCCTCCCAACTACGCAGTATTTT
>TRBV25-1|TRBJ2-3|many|TRBD2|13
CASTAGGKDTQYF
TGTGCCAGCACCGCGGGGGGGAAGGATACGCAGTATTTT
>TRBV4-3|TRBJ2-5|few|NA|15
CASSQSEQLQETQYF
TGCGCCAGCAGCCAGTCAGAACAGCTACAAGAGACCCAGTACTTC
>TRBV6-1|TRBJ1-6|few|NA|12
CASSEFGTSLHF
TGTGCCAGCAGTGAGTTCGGGACTTCCCTCCACTTT
>TRBV12-3/TRBV12-4|TRBJ1-2|many|NA|12
CASSPRMHGYTF
TGTGCCAGCAGCCCCCGGATGCATGGCTACACCTTC
>TRBV6-5|TRBJ2-7|few|NA|13
CASSRSGLGEQYF
TGTGCCAGCAGCCGCTCCGGACTCGGGGAGCAGTACTTC
>TRBV7-2|TRBJ2-3|few|NA|12
CASSLGEDTQYF
TGTGCCAGCAGCTTAGGCGAGGATACGCAGTATTTT
>TRBV2|TRBJ2-5|many|TRBD1|12
CASRTGEETQYF
TGTGCCAGTCGGACAGGGGAAGAGACCCAGTACTTC
>TRBV30|TRBJ2-1|many|TRBD1|14
CAWKGDRSSSEQFF
TGTGCCTGGAAAGGGGACAGGTCAAGTAGTGAGCAGTTCTTC
>TRBV2|TRBJ1-6|many|NA|14
CASAAEGLNSPLHF
TGTGCTTCAGCGGCGGAGGGCCTTAATTCACCCCTCCACTTT
>TRBV7-3|TRBJ2-3|few|NA|14
CASSYQPSADTQYF
TGTGCCAGCAGCTATCAACCTAGCGCAGATACGCAGTATTTT
>TRBV6-5|TRBJ2-7|few|NA|15
CASSAAPGLNYEQYF
TGTGCCAGCAGCGCCGCGCCGGGACTCAACTACGAGCAGTACTTC
>TRBV11-2|TRBJ2-3|few|TRBD2|16
CASSSERGGPEDTQYF
TGTGCCAGCAGCTCCGAGCGGGGGGGCCCGGAAGATACGCAGTATTTT